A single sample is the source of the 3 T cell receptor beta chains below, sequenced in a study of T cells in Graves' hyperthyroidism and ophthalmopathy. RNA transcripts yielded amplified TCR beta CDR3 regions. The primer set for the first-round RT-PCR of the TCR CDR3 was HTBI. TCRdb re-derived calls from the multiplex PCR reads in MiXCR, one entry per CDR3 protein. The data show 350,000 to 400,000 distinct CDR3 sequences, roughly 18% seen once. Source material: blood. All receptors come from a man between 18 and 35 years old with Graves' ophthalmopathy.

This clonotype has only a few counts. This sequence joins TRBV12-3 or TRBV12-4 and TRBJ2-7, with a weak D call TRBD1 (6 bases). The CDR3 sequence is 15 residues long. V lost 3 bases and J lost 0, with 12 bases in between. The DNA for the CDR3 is TGTGCCAGCAGTTTCCGGGACACTTCCTCCTACGAGCAGTACTTC. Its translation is CASSFRDTSSYEQYF.

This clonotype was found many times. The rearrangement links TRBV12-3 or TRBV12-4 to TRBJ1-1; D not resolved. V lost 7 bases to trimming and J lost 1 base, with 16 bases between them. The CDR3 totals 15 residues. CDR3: CASNPTGGRNTEAFF. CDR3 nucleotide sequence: TGTGCCAGCAACCCGACCGGTGGCAGGAACACTGAAGCTTTCTTT.

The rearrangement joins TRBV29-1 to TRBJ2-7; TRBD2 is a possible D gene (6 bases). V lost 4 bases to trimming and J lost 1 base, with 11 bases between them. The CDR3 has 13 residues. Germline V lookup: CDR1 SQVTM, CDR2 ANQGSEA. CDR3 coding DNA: TGCAGCGTTGGCAGGGCGGGGTCCTACGAGCAGTACTTC. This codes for CSVGRAGSYEQYF.